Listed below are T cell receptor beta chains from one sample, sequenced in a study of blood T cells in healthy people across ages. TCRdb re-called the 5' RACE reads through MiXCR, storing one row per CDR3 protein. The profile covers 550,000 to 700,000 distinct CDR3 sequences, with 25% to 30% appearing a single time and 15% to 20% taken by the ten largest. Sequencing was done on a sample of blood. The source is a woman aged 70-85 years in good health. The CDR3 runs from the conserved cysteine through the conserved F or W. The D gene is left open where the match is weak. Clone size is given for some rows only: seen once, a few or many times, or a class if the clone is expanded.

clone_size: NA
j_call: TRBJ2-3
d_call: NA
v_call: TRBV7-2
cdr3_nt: TGTGCCAGCACCGAACTGGGAATAGACACAGATACGCAGTATTTT
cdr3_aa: CASTELGIDTDTQYF

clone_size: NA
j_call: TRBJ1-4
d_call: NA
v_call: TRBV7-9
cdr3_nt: TGTGCCAGCAGCTTAGGGTATGAAAAACTGTTTTTT
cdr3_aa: CASSLGYEKLFF

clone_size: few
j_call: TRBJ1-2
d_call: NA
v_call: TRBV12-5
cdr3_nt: TGTGCTAGTGGTCCGTATGGCTACACCTTC
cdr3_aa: CASGPYGYTF

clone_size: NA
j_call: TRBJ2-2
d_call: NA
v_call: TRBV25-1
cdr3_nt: TGTGCCAGCGGGCGGACAGAGGACACCGGGGAGCTGTTTTTT
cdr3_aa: CASGRTEDTGELFF

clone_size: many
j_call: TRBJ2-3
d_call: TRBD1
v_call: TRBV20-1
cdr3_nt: TGCAGTGCTAGAGATTCCGTTGGACAGGGTTTTACAGATACGCAGTATTTT
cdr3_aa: CSARDSVGQGFTDTQYF

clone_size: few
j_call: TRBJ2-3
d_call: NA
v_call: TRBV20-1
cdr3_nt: TGCAGTGCTACAGTGCCAATTAGCACAGATACGCAGTATTTT
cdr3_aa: CSATVPISTDTQYF

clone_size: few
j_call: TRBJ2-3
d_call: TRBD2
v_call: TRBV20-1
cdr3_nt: TGCAGTGCTAGAGTAGCGGGGTTCACAGATACGCAGTATTTT
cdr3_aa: CSARVAGFTDTQYF

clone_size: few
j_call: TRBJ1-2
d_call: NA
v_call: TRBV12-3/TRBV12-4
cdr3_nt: TGTGCCAGCAGCAAGTCCCTCACGGGCCATGGCTACACCTTC
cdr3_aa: CASSKSLTGHGYTF

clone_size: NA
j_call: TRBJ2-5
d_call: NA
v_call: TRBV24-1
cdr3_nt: TGTGCCACCAGTGATTTGTGGGAGACCCAGTACTTC
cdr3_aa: CATSDLWETQYF

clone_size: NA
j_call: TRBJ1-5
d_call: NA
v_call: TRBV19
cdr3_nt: TGTGCCAGTAGTATAATCGGGGAGGTGGGTCAGCCCCAGCATTTT
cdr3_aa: CASSIIGEVGQPQHF

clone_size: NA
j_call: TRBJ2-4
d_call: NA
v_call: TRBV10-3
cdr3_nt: TGTGCCATCAGTGAGGGAGACACGAGGAGGATTCAGTACTTC
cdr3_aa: CAISEGDTRRIQYF

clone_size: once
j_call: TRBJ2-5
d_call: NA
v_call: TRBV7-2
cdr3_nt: TGTGCCAGCAGCTCCTCGACAGGGGAGGGTGGGGAGACCCAGTACTTC
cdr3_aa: CASSSSTGEGGETQYF

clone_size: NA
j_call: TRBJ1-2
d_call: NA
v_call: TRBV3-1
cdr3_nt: TGTGCCAGCAGCCAAGACCCGACGGGTTATAGTGGCTACACCTTC
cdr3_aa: CASSQDPTGYSGYTF

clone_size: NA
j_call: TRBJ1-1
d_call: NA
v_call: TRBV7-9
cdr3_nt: TGTGCCAGCAGCGCGCAAGTGGCTCCTGAAGCTTTCTTT
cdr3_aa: CASSAQVAPEAFF

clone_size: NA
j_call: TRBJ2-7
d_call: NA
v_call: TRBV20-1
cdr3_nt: TGCAGTGTTTGGGCGCCGAATCGCGACGAGCAGTACTTC
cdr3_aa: CSVWAPNRDEQYF

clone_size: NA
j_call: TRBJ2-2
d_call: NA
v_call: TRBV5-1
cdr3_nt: TGCGCCAGCAGCTTGAGTCCCTCGGGTGAAGGAGGAAGGCTGTTTTTT
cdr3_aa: CASSLSPSGEGGRLFF

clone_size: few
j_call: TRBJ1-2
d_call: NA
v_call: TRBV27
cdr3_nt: TGTGCCAGCAAAGGGACTATTCGACAGCCCGATGGCTACACCTTC
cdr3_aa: CASKGTIRQPDGYTF

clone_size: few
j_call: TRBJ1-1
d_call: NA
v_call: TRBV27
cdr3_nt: TGTGCCAGCAGCCGTGTTCTATGGGCGTCAGCTTTCTTT
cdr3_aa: CASSRVLWASAFF

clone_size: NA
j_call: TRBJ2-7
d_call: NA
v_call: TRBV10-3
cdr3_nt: TGTGCCATCAGTGAGTCGACGGGGTACGAGCAGTACTTC
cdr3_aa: CAISESTGYEQYF

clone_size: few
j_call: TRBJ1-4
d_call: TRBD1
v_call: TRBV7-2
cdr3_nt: TGTGCCAGCACACGAAACAGGGGGCTCTACGAAAAACTGTTTTTT
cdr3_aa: CASTRNRGLYEKLFF